This T cell receptor (beta chain) was observed in a study of T-cell memory formation after mild COVID-19. Study results and caveats: Clones that contracted from day 15 to 85 were balanced CD4/CD8, while later expanders leaned CD4+. Among contracting clones, CD4+ were mainly CM/EM and CD8+ enriched in EMRA. Pre-infection memory contained some responding clones, which suggested that cross-reactive memory had joined.

This clonotype was picked up a small number of times. Its antigen remains unidentified. Constant-segment-primed 5'RACE gave TCR alpha and TCR beta cDNA libraries with sample barcodes and UMIs. One entry per CDR3 protein, called by TCRdb with MiXCR from the 5' RACE reads. The sample lists just over 200,000 distinct CDR3 sequences; 9% to 10% were seen once. V was cut by 4 bases and J by 0 bases, with 22 bases left in between. Germline-derived CDR1 and CDR2 are MNHEY and SMNVEV (reference sequence). The CDR3 runs 18 residues. The sequenced sample consisted of PBMCs or a T cell subset sorted from them (not recorded which). The chain is built from TRBV27 and TRBJ2-7; D assignment may be TRBD1 or TRBD2 (7 bases each). This receptor was taken from a man between 18 and 29 years old who had mild COVID-19 (a few samples of this study predate the infection). Cell type and time point are not known. CDR3 protein: CASSSGHTQGGVSYEQYF. The CDR3 DNA reads as TGTGCCAGCAGTTCCGGTCATACCCAGGGGGGGGTCTCCTACGAGCAGTACTTC.